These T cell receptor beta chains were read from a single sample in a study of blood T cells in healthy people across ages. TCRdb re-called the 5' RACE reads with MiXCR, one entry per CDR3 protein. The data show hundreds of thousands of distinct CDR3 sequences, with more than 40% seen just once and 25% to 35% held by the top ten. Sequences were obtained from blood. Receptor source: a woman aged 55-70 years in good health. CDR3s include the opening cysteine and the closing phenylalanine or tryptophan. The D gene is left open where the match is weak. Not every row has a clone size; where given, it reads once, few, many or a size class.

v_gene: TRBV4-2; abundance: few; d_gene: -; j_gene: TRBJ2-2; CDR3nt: TGTGCCAGCAGCCAAGAAGGTCCCGGGGAGCTGTTTTTT; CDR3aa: CASSQEGPGELFF
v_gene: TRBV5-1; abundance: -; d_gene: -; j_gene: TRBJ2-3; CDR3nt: TGCGCCAGCAGCGAACTTTTAGATACGCAGTATTTT; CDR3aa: CASSELLDTQYF
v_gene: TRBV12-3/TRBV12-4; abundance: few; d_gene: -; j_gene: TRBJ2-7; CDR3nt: TGTGCCAGCAGCCGAACGTACAATGAGCAGTACTTC; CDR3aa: CASSRTYNEQYF
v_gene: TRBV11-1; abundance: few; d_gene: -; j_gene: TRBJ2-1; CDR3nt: TGTGCCAGCAGCTATCCTAGGAATGGGCGGTCCTACAATGAGCAGTTCTTC; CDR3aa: CASSYPRNGRSYNEQFF
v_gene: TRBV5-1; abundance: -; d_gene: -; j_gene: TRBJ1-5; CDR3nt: TGCGCCAGCAGCTTGGAGGGGGGCACCAATCAGCCCCAGCATTTT; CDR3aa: CASSLEGGTNQPQHF
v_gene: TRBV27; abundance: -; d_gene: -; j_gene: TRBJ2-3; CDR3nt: TGTGCCAGCAGTTTGAGGGCAGGCACAGATACGCGGTATTTT; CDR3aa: CASSLRAGTDTRYF
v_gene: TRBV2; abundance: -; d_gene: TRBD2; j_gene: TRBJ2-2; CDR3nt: TGTGCCAGCACCCGGACTAGCGGGACCGGGGAGCTGTTTTTT; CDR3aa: CASTRTSGTGELFF
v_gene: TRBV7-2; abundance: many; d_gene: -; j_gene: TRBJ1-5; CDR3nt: TGTGCCAGCAGCCCAGGGCGCAATCAGCCCCAGCATTTT; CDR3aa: CASSPGRNQPQHF
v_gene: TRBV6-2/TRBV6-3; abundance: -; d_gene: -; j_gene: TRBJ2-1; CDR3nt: TGTGCCAGCAACCCAACCTCCGGGGGACGGACTGAGCAGTTCTTC; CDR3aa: CASNPTSGGRTEQFF
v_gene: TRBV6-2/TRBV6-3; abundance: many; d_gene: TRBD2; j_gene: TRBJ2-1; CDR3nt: TGTGCCAGCAGTTCTCCGGGTCGAGCGGGAGTGGATGAGCAGTTCTTC; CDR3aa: CASSSPGRAGVDEQFF
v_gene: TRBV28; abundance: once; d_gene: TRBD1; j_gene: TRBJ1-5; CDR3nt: TGTGCCAGCAGCTACGACTGGGACAGACAAAATCAGCCCCAGCATTTT; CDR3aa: CASSYDWDRQNQPQHF
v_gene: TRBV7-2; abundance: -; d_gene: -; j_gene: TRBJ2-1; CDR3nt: TGTGCCAGCAGCCAGGACACTTACAATGAGCAGTTCTTC; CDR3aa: CASSQDTYNEQFF
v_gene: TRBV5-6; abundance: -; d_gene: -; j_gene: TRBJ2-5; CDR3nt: TGTGCCAGCAGCTTGGTTGCCCAGTCGACCCAGTACTTC; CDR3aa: CASSLVAQSTQYF
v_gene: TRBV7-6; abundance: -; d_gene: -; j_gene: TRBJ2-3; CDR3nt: TGTGCCAGCAGCCGGCCAGGGGGAGGTACAGATACGCAGTATTTT; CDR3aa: CASSRPGGGTDTQYF
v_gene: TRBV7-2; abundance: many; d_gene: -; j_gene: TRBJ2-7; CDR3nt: TGTGCCAGCAGCGCCCAATCCTACAATGAGCAGTACTTC; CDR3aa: CASSAQSYNEQYF
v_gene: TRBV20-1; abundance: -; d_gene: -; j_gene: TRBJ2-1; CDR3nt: TGCAGTGCTATCGCTTTTACAGCGAGCTCCTACAATGAGCAGTTCTTC; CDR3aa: CSAIAFTASSYNEQFF
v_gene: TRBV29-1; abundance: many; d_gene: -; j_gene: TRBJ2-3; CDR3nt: TGCAGCGTTGAAGACCACACAGATACGCAGTATTTT; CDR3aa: CSVEDHTDTQYF